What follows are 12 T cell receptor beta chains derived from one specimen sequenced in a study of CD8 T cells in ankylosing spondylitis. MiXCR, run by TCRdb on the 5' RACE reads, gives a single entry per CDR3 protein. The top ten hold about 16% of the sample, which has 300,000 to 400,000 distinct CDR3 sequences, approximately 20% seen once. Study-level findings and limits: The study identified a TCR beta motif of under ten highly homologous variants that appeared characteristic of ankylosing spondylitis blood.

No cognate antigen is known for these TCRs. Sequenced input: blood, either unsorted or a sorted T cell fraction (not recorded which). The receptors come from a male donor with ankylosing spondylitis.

CDR3 sequence (DNA): TGTGCCAGCAGCAAGGGGTATACCACATCCTTTTACACCGGGGAGCTGTTTTTT. This encodes CASSKGYTTSFYTGELFF. This chain links TRBV11-1 with TRBJ2-2; D perhaps matches TRBD1 (5 bases). The germline CDR1 and CDR2 sequences are SGHAT and FQDESV (reference sequence). V was pared by 5 bases and J by 3 bases, with 22 bases between. CDR3 length: 18 amino acids.

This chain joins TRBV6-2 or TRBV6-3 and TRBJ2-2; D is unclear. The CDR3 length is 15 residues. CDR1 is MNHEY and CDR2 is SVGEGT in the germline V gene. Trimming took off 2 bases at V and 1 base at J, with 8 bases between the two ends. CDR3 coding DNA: TGTGCCAGCAGTTACCGAGAACAGAACACCGGGGAGCTGTTTTTT. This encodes CASSYREQNTGELFF.

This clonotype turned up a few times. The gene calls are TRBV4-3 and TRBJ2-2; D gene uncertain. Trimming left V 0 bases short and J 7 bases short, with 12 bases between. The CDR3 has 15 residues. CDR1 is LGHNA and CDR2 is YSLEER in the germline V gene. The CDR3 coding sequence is TGCGCCAGCAGCCAAGATTATAGTCGGAACGGGGAGCTGTTTTTT. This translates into CASSQDYSRNGELFF.

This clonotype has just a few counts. CDR3 DNA: TGTGCCAGCAGTGAAATGGGCAGGGGCTTCGGAAACACCATATATTTT. Translated: CASSEMGRGFGNTIYF. V usage is TRBV6-1 and J usage is TRBJ1-3; possible D gene TRBD1, 6 bases. V shed 2 bases and J shed 4 bases, with 15 bases lying between them. CDR1 is MNHNS and CDR2 is SASEGT in the germline V gene. The CDR3 covers 16 residues.

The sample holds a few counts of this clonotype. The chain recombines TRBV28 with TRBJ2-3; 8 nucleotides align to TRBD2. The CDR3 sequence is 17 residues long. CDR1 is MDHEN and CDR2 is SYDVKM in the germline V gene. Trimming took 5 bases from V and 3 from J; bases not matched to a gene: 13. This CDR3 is CASSPYRLAGFTDTQYF. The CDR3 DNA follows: TGTGCCAGCAGTCCCTATCGATTAGCGGGGTTTACAGATACGCAGTATTTT.

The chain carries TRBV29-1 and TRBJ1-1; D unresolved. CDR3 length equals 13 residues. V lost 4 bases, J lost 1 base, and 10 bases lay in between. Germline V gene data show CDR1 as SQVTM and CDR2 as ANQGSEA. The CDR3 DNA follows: TGCAGCGTTGGTTTAACGTGGAACACTGAAGCTTTCTTT. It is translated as CSVGLTWNTEAFF.

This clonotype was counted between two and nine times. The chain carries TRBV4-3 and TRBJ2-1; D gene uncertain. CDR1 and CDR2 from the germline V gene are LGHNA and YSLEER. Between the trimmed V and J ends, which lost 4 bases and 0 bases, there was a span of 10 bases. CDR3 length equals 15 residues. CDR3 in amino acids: CASSPSLSSYNEQFF. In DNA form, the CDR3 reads TGCGCCAGCAGCCCCAGCCTGAGCTCCTACAATGAGCAGTTCTTC.

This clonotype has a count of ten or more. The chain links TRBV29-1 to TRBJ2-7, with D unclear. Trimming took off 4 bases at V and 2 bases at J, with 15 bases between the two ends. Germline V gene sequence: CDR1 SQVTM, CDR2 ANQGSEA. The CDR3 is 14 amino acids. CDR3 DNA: TGCAGCGTTGTTGAGGCAGGATGGGCCTACGAGCAGTACTTC. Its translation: CSVVEAGWAYEQYF.

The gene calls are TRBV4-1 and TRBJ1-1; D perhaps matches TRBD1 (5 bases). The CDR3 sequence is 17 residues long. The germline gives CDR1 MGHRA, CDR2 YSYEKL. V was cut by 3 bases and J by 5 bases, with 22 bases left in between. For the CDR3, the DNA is TGCGCCAGCAGCCATCCTAACGTCAGGGTTAAGGAGACTGAAGCTTTCTTT. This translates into CASSHPNVRVKETEAFF.

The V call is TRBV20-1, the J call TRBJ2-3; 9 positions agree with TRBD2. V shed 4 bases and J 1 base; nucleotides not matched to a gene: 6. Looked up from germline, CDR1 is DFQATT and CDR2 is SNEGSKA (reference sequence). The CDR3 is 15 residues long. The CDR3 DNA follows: TGCAGTGCTAATAGCGGGAGAGAGGGCACAGATACGCAGTATTTT. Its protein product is CSANSGREGTDTQYF.

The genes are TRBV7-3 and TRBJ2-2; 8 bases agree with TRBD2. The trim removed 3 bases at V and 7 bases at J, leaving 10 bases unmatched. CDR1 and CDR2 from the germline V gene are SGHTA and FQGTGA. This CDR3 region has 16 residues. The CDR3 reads CASSFLPGGRIGELFF. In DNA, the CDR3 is TGTGCCAGCAGCTTCCTTCCGGGAGGGAGGATCGGGGAGCTGTTTTTT.

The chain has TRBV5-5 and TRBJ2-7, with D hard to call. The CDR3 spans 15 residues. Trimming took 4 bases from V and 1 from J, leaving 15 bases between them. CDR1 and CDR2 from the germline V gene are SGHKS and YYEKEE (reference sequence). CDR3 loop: CASSPGLLRSYEQYF. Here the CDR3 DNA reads TGTGCCAGCAGCCCGGGCCTCTTAAGGTCCTACGAGCAGTACTTC.